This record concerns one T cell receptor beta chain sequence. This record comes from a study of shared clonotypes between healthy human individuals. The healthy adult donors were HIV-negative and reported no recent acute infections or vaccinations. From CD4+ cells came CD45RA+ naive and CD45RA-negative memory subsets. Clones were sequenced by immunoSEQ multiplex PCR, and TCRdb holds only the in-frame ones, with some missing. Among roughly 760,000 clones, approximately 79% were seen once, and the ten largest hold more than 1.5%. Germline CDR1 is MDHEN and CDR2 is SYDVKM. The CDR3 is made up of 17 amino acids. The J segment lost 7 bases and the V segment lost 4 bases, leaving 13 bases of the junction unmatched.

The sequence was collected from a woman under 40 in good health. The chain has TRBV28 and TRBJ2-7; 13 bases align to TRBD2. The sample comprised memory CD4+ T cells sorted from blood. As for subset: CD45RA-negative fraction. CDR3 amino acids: CASSSPGLAGRVVEQYF. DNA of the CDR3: TGTGCCAGCAGTTCCCCGGGACTAGCGGGGCGTGTTGTGGAGCAGTACTTC. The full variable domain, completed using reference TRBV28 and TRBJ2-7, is DVKVTQSSRYLVKRTGEKVFLECVQDMDHENMFWYRQDPGLGLRLIYFSYDVKMKEKGDIPEGYSVSREKKERFSLILESASTNQTSMYLCASSSPGLAGRVVEQYFGPGTRLTVT.